This passage covers 25 T cell receptor beta chains from one sample sequenced in a study of T cell clonality in common variable immunodeficiency. The repertoire was sequenced with immunoSEQ multiplex PCR; TCRdb's copy has only in-frame clones and lacks some. The sample is made up of around 81,000 clones, none counted only once. Sequencing was done on a sample of peripheral blood mononuclear cells. These receptors originate from a person between 18 and 75 years old in good health.

This clone was observed many times. The read terminates 3 residues before the CDR3 end, so the remaining end is supplied by the germline J gene. This chain joins TRBV6-2 or TRBV6-3 and TRBJ2-5, with D unclear. The CDR3 runs 16 residues. Germline CDR1 reads MNHEY; CDR2 reads SVGEGT. Trimming left V 0 bases short and J 5 bases short, with 16 bases between. Partial CDR3 DNA: TGTGCCAGCAGTTACTCGACTTCTACCGACCGTGAGACC. Amino acids: CASSYSTSTDRET. The entire CDR3 sequence reads CASSYSTSTDRETQYF.

The table lists this clone with many counts. The sequenced fragment ends 3 residues before the CDR3 boundary, so the rest is inferred from the germline J gene. The chain uses TRBV11-2 and TRBJ2-2; D is unclear. Trimming took 0 bases from V and 6 from J, leaving 8 bases between them. Germline assignment: CDR1 SGHAT and CDR2 FQNNGV. The CDR3 extends over 14 amino acids. The CDR3 sequence: CASSLERAAGELFF. CDR3 DNA (partial): TGTGCCAGCAGCTTAGAAAGGGCAGCCGGGGAG. The full variable domain, its missing parts supplied by reference TRBV11-2 and TRBJ2-2, is EAGVAQSPRYKIIEKRQSVAFWCNPISGHATLYWYQQILGQGPKLLIQFQNNGVVDDSQLPKDRFSAERLKGVDSTLKIQPAKLEDSAVYLCASSLERAAGELFFGEGSRLTVL.

This clone was detected ten times or more. The junction departs from germline at one end; a sequencing error may be responsible. The read is 3 residues too short to cover the CDR3 end, so that end is filled in from the germline J gene. V is TRBV4-2 and J is TRBJ2-3, with 7 bases fitting TRBD2. Germline values: CDR1 LGHNA, CDR2 YNFKEQ. The CDR3 contains 15 residues. The CDR3 loop reads CASSQMREPTDTQYF. The DNA read from the CDR3 is TGCGCCAGCAGCCAAATGCGGGAGCCCACAGATACG.

This clone occurred many times. The observed sequence ends 3 residues before the CDR3 terminus, with the missing tail filled in from the germline J gene. The chain joins TRBV14 to TRBJ2-5; no firm D call. Germline CDR1 SGHDN, CDR2 FVKESK. The V end lost 4 bases, the J end lost 7 bases, and 13 bases lay between the germline ends. The CDR3 consists of 13 residues. This CDR3 reads CASSPKVRGTQYF. The DNA read from the CDR3 is TGTGCCAGCAGCCCCAAAGTTCGAGGGACC.

This clone appeared many times. A junction end diverges from the germline sequence, so it may reflect a read error. The part of the CDR3 DNA that was read is TGTGCCAGCAGCTTGACAGGGCCCGACAATCGGCCC. As protein: CASSLTGPDNRP. The full CDR3 sequence reads CASSLTGPDNRPQHF. V gene TRBV5-5 combines with J gene TRBJ1-5; TRBD1 might be the D (6 bases). The sequenced fragment ends 3 residues before the CDR3 boundary, so the rest is inferred from the germline J gene. This CDR3 contains 15 residues. Germline loops: CDR1 SGHKS, CDR2 YYEKEE (reference sequence). Using reference TRBV5-5 and TRBJ1-5 for the parts outside the CDR3, the full variable domain is DAGVTQSPTHLIKTRGQQVTLRCSPISGHKSVSWYQQVLGQGPQFIFQYYEKEERGRGNFPDRFSARQFPNYSSELNVNALLLGDSALYLCASSLTGPDNRPQHFGDGTRLSIL.

This clone was counted many times. Coverage ceases 3 residues before the CDR3 finishes, and the germline J gene fills in the end. This chain connects TRBV20-1 to TRBJ2-1; TRBD2 matches at 8 bases. Germline values: CDR1 DFQATT, CDR2 SNEGSKA (reference sequence). This CDR3 comprises 14 residues. The J segment lost 5 bases and the V segment lost 5 bases, leaving 8 bases of the junction unmatched. The sequenced part of the CDR3 DNA is TGCAGTGCTCCTCAGGCGGGGGGTAACAATGAG. Its translation: CSAPQAGGNNE. The CDR3, in full, reads CSAPQAGGNNEQFF.

This clone was seen many times. Read sequence stops 3 residues before the CDR3 end, and the germline J gene provides the missing end. The chain is built from TRBV6-4 and TRBJ2-1; the D is unclear. The CDR3 length is 13 residues. V was pared by 1 base and J by 3 bases, with 4 bases between. Germline lookup yields CDR1 MRHNA and CDR2 SNTAGT. The sequenced part of the CDR3 DNA is TGTGCCAGCAGTGACTTCTTCTACAATGAG. The encoded protein is CASSDFFYNE. The complete CDR3 protein is CASSDFFYNEQFF.

There are many counts of this clone. Read data end 3 residues before the CDR3 end; the end is taken from the germline J gene. The chain links TRBV5-6 to TRBJ2-5; TRBD2 matches at 9 bases. The germline gives CDR1 SGHDT, CDR2 YYEEEE. Trimming took 4 bases from V and 1 from J; bases not matched to a gene: 5. The CDR3 runs 15 residues. CDR3 sequence reads: CASSATSGSQETQYF. CDR3 DNA (partial): TGTGCCAGCAGCGCGACTAGCGGATCCCAAGAGACC.

This clone showed up many times. The missing CDR3 end, 3 residues past where the read stops, is filled in from the germline J gene. The J gene is TRBJ2-7, the V gene TRBV5-4; tentative D call: TRBD2 (5 bases). Per germline, CDR1 SGHNT and CDR2 YYREEE (reference sequence). The CDR3 is made up of 15 amino acids. Trimming cost V 0 bases and J 2 bases, with 12 bases left between them. The CDR3 sequence is CASSLVRSEAYEQYF. CDR3 DNA, as far as it was read: TGTGCCAGCAGCTTGGTCCGTAGCGAAGCCTACGAG.

This clone occurred many times. The read stops 3 residues short of the end of the CDR3; the missing end is completed from the germline J gene. The V call is TRBV10-3, the J call TRBJ1-4; D gene ambiguous. Germline V gene sequence: CDR1 ENHRY, CDR2 SYGVKD. Trimming took 0 bases from V and 7 from J, leaving 9 bases between them. The CDR3 is 14 residues long. The part of the CDR3 DNA that was read is TGTGCCATCAGTGAGTCGTACAGCCCTGAAAAA. Translated: CAISESYSPEK. The whole CDR3 sequence is CAISESYSPEKLFF.

This clone was seen ten or more times. The read terminates 3 residues ahead of where the CDR3 ends, so the germline J gene completes it. The genes are TRBV2 and TRBJ2-2; possible D gene TRBD1, 5 bases. There are 12 residues in the CDR3. Germline lookup yields CDR1 SNHLY and CDR2 FYNNEI. CDR3 residues: CASSDQGIELFF. The DNA read from the CDR3 is TGTGCCAGCAGTGACCAGGGTATCGAG. Full variable domain (outside the CDR3, taken from reference TRBV2 and TRBJ2-2): EPEVTQTPSHQVTQMGQEVILRCVPISNHLYFYWYRQILGQKVEFLVSFYNNEISEKSEIFDDQFSVERPDGSNFTLKIRSTKLEDSAMYFCASSDQGIELFFGEGSRLTVL.

This clone was seen at least ten times. The read terminates 3 residues before the CDR3 end, so the remaining end is supplied by the germline J gene. The J gene is TRBJ2-7, the V gene TRBV5-6; 9 bases agree with TRBD1. CDR1 and CDR2 from the germline V gene are SGHDT and YYEEEE. V lost 4 bases to trimming and J lost 3 bases; unmatched junction nucleotides: 8. There are 15 residues in the CDR3. CDR3 bases read: TGTGCCAGCAGCCGTCCCGGGACAGGGTACTACGAG. The encoded protein is CASSRPGTGYYE. The CDR3 reads in full as CASSRPGTGYYEQYF.

This clone was found many times. With the read ending 3 residues before the CDR3 end, the germline J gene is used to fill in that end. This chain connects TRBV10-1 to TRBJ2-7, with D hard to call. The CDR3 is made up of 14 amino acids. Germline V lookup: CDR1 WNHNN, CDR2 SYGVQD (reference sequence). Between the trimmed V and J ends, which lost 3 bases and 0 bases, there was a span of 9 bases. Here the CDR3 reads CASSDTESSYEQYF. Incomplete CDR3 DNA: TGCGCCAGCAGTGATACAGAGAGCTCCTACGAG.

This clone was observed at least ten times. The read comes to an end 3 residues before the CDR3 does, leaving the germline J gene to fill in the end. The rearrangement uses TRBV20-1 and TRBJ1-2, with D possibly TRBD1 on 5 matching bases. The CDR3 covers 12 residues. Germline CDR1 and CDR2: DFQATT and SNEGSKA (reference sequence). The CDR3 here is CSARRDSVGYTF. The DNA read from the CDR3 is TGCAGTGCTAGGAGGGACTCAGTAGGC.

The sample holds many counts of this clone. The CDR3 DNA, read in part, is TGTGCCAGCAGCCCCAGGGGGATGGTTGAAAAA. It specifies CASSPRGMVEK. The full CDR3 sequence reads CASSPRGMVEKLFF. This rearrangement joins TRBV28 to TRBJ1-4, with TRBD1 identical over 7 bases. The read falls 3 residues short of the CDR3 end, and the missing part is taken from the germline J gene. The CDR3 is 14 amino acids. V shed 6 bases and J 7 bases; nucleotides not matched to a gene: 8. Germline V gene lookup returns CDR1 MDHEN and CDR2 SYDVKM.

This clone has ten or more counts. Read coverage stops 3 residues before the CDR3 terminus; the germline J gene supplies the remainder. This chain links TRBV5-1 with TRBJ1-1; D possibly corresponds to TRBD1 (6 bases). The CDR3 has 15 residues. Trimming cost V 5 bases and J 2 bases, with 16 bases left between them. CDR1 SGHRS and CDR2 YFSETQ come from the germline V gene. Partial CDR3 DNA: TGCGCCAGCAGTCCATGGATACAGGGAAACACTGAA. Amino acids: CASSPWIQGNTE. The entire CDR3 protein is CASSPWIQGNTEAFF.

This clone appeared many times. The CDR3 reads CSARASGNNYNEQFF. The CDR3 DNA, read in part, is TGCAGTGCTAGGGCTAGCGGGAATAACTACAATGAG. The chain carries TRBV20-1 and TRBJ2-1; 9 nucleotides line up with TRBD2. The CDR3 extends 3 residues past the end of the read, so its final part is completed from the germline J gene. This CDR3 has 15 amino acids. Germline V gene data show CDR1 as DFQATT and CDR2 as SNEGSKA (reference sequence). With 3 bases clipped from V and 3 bases from J, the junction kept 6 bases outside the gene matches.

This clone was found many times. The CDR3 bases that were read are TGTGCCAGCTCACTTCTGGGACAGGGGGGA. It is translated as CASSLLGQGG. The full-length CDR3 reads as CASSLLGQGGAFF. The V gene is TRBV18, the J gene TRBJ1-1, with 11 positions matching TRBD1. The read is 3 residues too short to cover the CDR3 end, so that end is filled in from the germline J gene. CDR3 length equals 13 residues. CDR1 is KGHSH and CDR2 is LQKENI in the germline V gene.

Points on this clone: The CDR3 end lies 3 residues beyond the end of the read and is filled in from the germline J gene. This sequence joins TRBV5-1 and TRBJ1-3, with a possible D match to TRBD1 (6 bases). Germline loops: CDR1 SGHRS, CDR2 YFSETQ. This CDR3 is 15 amino acids long. V dropped 4 bases and J dropped 0 bases, with 11 bases sitting between them. The covered CDR3 bases are TGCGCCAGCAGCGGATCAGGGGTCTCTGGAAACACC. Residues: CASSGSGVSGNT. The whole CDR3 region reads CASSGSGVSGNTIYF.

This clone was picked up many times. The read ends 3 residues shy of where the CDR3 ends; the end is completed using the germline J gene. V gene TRBV12-3 or TRBV12-4 combines with J gene TRBJ2-3; the D gene is possibly TRBD2 (6 bases). Deletions cut 3 bases from V and 1 base from J, with 8 bases between. The CDR3 length is 14 residues. The DNA read from the CDR3 is TGTGCCAGCAGTTTTATAGCGGGCACAGATACG. Encoded protein: CASSFIAGTDT. The entire CDR3 sequence reads CASSFIAGTDTQYF.

In this sample, this clone turned up many times. The CDR3 end lies 3 residues beyond the end of the read and is filled in from the germline J gene. The rearrangement uses TRBV29-1 and TRBJ2-1; TRBD2 might be the D (5 bases). The CDR3 spans 12 residues. Per germline, CDR1 SQVTM and CDR2 ANQGSEA. Trimming cost V 4 bases and J 9 bases, with 13 bases left between them. Incomplete CDR3 DNA: TGCAGCGTTGTCGGCGGGCGCAGTGAG. Its protein is CSVVGGRSE. The full CDR3 sequence reads CSVVGGRSEQFF.

This clone was counted a few times. The read gets to within 3 residues of the CDR3 end, and the germline J gene fills in the rest. This sequence joins TRBV20-1 and TRBJ1-5; TRBD1 might be the D (6 bases). The CDR3 totals 15 residues. Germline CDR1 reads DFQATT; CDR2 reads SNEGSKA (reference sequence). The DNA read from the CDR3 is TGCAGTGCTAGTGGGGGCGGGGGGCCGAAGGGACCC. Translating it yields CSASGGGGPKGP. The CDR3 in full is CSASGGGGPKGPQHF.

This clone was seen at least ten times. The read finishes 3 residues shy of the CDR3 end, and the germline J gene is used to complete it. The chain uses TRBV20-1 and TRBJ2-5; D possibly corresponds to TRBD1 (6 bases). Germline V gene lookup returns CDR1 DFQATT and CDR2 SNEGSKA (reference sequence). V lost 6 bases and J lost 5, with 16 bases in between. The CDR3 is made up of 13 amino acids. The CDR3 reads CSASSRQVETQYF. The covered CDR3 bases are TGCAGTGCCTCGAGCCGACAGGTCGAGACC.

On this clone: The sequence runs out 3 residues before the end of the CDR3; the remainder is reconstructed from the germline J gene. This sequence joins TRBV19 and TRBJ2-1, with TRBD1 matching 12 bases. The CDR3 loop spans 14 amino acids. V was pared by 5 bases and J by 9 bases, with 5 bases of the junction left unmatched. Germline-derived CDR1 and CDR2 are LNHDA and SQIVND (reference sequence). CDR3 loop: CASSVGTGGFEQFF. The DNA read from the CDR3 is TGTGCCAGTAGTGTCGGGACAGGGGGCTTTGAG. Full variable domain (remainder filled in from reference TRBV19 and TRBJ2-1): DGGITQSPKYLFRKEGQNVTLSCEQNLNHDAMYWYRQDPGQGLRLIYYSQIVNDFQKGDIAEGYSVSREKKESFPLTVTSAQKNPTAFYLCASSVGTGGFEQFFGPGTRLTVL.

This clone was detected ten times or more. The read terminates 3 residues before the CDR3 end, so the remaining end is supplied by the germline J gene. The gene calls are TRBV19 and TRBJ1-4; 9 positions match TRBD1. The germline gives CDR1 LNHDA, CDR2 SQIVND (reference sequence). Trimming at V came to 7 bases and at J to 0 bases, leaving 6 bases not matched to a gene. The CDR3 spans 16 residues. The covered CDR3 bases are TGTGCCAGTACCGGGACAGGGATAACAACTAATGAAAAA. It is translated as CASTGTGITTNEK. The complete CDR3 protein is CASTGTGITTNEKLFF.